The TCR beta chain under discussion was sequenced for a study of Tregs in tolerant kidney transplant recipients. The overall study: A roughly three-day belatacept mixed lymphocyte reaction, sometimes plus 5-day graft donor restimulation, preceded CD4+CD25+CD127- sorting. Antibodies separated recipient from donor cells. Regarding the study as a whole: No direct test of biological reproducibility was done here.

Trimming removed 5 bases from V and 1 base from J; junction bases left unmatched: 4. CDR3 size: 15 residues. The germline gives CDR1 SEHNR, CDR2 FQNEAQ (reference sequence). Profiling relied on immunoSEQ multiplex PCR, and the TCRdb table lists in-frame clones only, not all of them. There are 15,000 to 20,000 clones in the sample; more than 60% occur only once, and approximately 3% lies in the top ten. Concerning this clone itself: The antigen is undetermined.

The sample was Tregs from blood cultured with allogeneic cells. This TCR derives from a human donor in good health. The rearrangement joins TRBV7-9 to TRBJ2-1; 8 bases are shared with TRBD1. The CDR3 protein is CASSPGDRSYNEQFF. CDR3 DNA sequence: TGTGCCAGCAGCCCAGGGGACAGGTCCTACAATGAGCAGTTCTTC.